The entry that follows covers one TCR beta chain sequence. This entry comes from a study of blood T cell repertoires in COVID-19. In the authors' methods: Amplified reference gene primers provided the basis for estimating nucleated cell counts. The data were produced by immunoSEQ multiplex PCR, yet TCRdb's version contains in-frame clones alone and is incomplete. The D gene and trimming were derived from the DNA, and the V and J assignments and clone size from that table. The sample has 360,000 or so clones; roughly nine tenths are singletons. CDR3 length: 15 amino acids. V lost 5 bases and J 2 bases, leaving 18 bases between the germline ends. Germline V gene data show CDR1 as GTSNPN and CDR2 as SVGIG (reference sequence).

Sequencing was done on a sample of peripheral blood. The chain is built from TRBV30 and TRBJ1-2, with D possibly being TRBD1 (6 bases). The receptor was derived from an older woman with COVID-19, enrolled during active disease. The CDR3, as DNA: TGTGCCTGGTCCCTTGACAGGACTGCAAACTATGGCTACACCTTC. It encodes CAWSLDRTANYGYTF. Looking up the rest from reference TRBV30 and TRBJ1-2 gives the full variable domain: SQTIHQWPATLVQPVGSPLSLECTVEGTSNPNLYWYRQAAGRGLQLLFYSVGIGQISSEVPQNLSASRPQDRQFILSSKKLLLSDSGFYLCAWSLDRTANYGYTFGSGTRLTVV.